This passage covers 30 T cell receptor beta chains from one sample sequenced in a study of shared clonotypes between healthy human individuals. This table comes from immunoSEQ multiplex PCR, and its TCRdb copy is limited to in-frame clones, with some not included. The sample carries some 1,900,000 clones, about 94% recorded once. Naive CD8 cells, CD45RO-negative and positively selected for CCR7, excluded terminally differentiated effector memory CD45RA+ cells. Specimen: naive CD8+ T cells sorted from blood. The receptors come from a man between 18 and 35 years old in good health.

The chain links TRBV6-5 to TRBJ2-3, with D tentatively TRBD2 (5 bases). Germline V CDR1 and CDR2: MNHEY, SVGAGI. The V and J ends lost 8 bases and 4 bases respectively, with 16 bases between them. CDR3 length: 14 residues. The DNA of the CDR3 is TGTGCCAGCGGCCCCTTTCTAGCAGCAGATACGCAGTATTTT. Residues: CASGPFLAADTQYF.

Turning to this clone: Other DNA sequences from this sample encode an identical CDR3 as well. This chain connects TRBV4-3 to TRBJ2-7, with TRBD1 matching 9 bases. Germline lookup yields CDR1 LGHNA and CDR2 YSLEER. The CDR3 is made up of 13 amino acids. Losses at the gene ends were 3 bases for V and 7 bases for J; bases not matched to a gene: 4. The CDR3 loop reads CASSQGQGREQYF. CDR3 nucleotides: TGCGCCAGCAGCCAGGGACAGGGCAGGGAGCAGTACTTC.

The chain couples TRBV6-1 to TRBJ2-7; D unclear. Trimming cost V 1 base and J 9 bases, with 13 bases left between them. Germline V lookup: CDR1 MNHNS, CDR2 SASEGT. The CDR3 loop spans 13 amino acids. The CDR3 protein is CASSEEVASGQYF. The CDR3 DNA reads as TGTGCCAGCAGTGAAGAGGTGGCCTCGGGGCAGTACTTC.

V and J are TRBV5-1 and TRBJ2-5; D might be TRBD1 (5 bases). Germline CDR1 is SGHRS and CDR2 is YFSETQ. This CDR3 is 15 amino acids long. V was trimmed by 3 bases and J by 2 bases, leaving 14 bases between them. The CDR3 protein is CASSSEGHLQETQYF. The CDR3, as DNA: TGCGCCAGCAGCTCCGAAGGACACCTTCAAGAGACCCAGTACTTC.

This clone occurred once. The chain carries TRBV28 and TRBJ1-5; D unclear. The ends were cut back, 3 bases at V and 4 bases at J, with 7 bases in the middle. Germline values: CDR1 MDHEN, CDR2 SYDVKM. This CDR3 region has 13 residues. The CDR3 spells CASSFGVNQPQHF. In DNA, the CDR3 is TGTGCCAGCAGTTTTGGGGTTAATCAGCCCCAGCATTTT.

The rearrangement joins TRBV5-4 to TRBJ1-1, with TRBD1 as a possible D gene (5 bases). Trimming took 2 bases from V and 4 from J, leaving 12 bases between them. Looked up from germline, CDR1 is SGHNT and CDR2 is YYREEE (reference sequence). The CDR3 runs to 14 residues. The CDR3 sequence: CASSFPAGATEAFF. CDR3 in DNA: TGTGCCAGCAGCTTCCCCGCTGGGGCCACTGAAGCTTTCTTT.

The J gene is TRBJ2-7, the V gene TRBV13; D unclear. The CDR3 has 15 amino acids. Looked up from germline, CDR1 is PRHDT and CDR2 is FYEKMQ (reference sequence). V gave up 1 base and J gave up 0 bases, with 10 bases separating them. The CDR3 here is CASSLVSFDSYEQYF. Written as DNA, the CDR3 is TGTGCCAGCAGCTTAGTCTCGTTCGACTCCTACGAGCAGTACTTC.

This sequence joins TRBV13 and TRBJ1-2; perhaps TRBD1 as D (6 bases). The CDR3 contains 14 residues. Germline V gene lookup returns CDR1 PRHDT and CDR2 FYEKMQ (reference sequence). V lost 7 bases to trimming and J lost 3 bases, with 15 bases between them. The CDR3 coding sequence is TGTGCCAGCACCAGTACGACAGGCCACTATGGCTACACCTTC. Translated: CASTSTTGHYGYTF.

The chain uses TRBV6-6 and TRBJ2-1; no firm D call. This CDR3 has 16 residues. CDR1 is MNHNY and CDR2 is SVGAGI in the germline V gene (reference sequence). V lost 2 bases and J 5 bases, leaving 16 bases between the germline ends. CDR3 residues: CASSYLNPKGDNEQFF. In nucleotides, the CDR3 is TGTGCCAGCAGTTACCTCAATCCCAAGGGTGACAATGAGCAGTTCTTC.

The chain links TRBV5-6 to TRBJ2-7; D possibly corresponds to TRBD1 (5 bases). The CDR3 has 14 amino acids. Germline assignment: CDR1 SGHDT and CDR2 YYEEEE. V lost 6 bases and J lost 0, with 13 bases in between. CDR3 sequence reads: CASTPGSTSYEQYF. The CDR3 DNA reads TGTGCCAGCACTCCAGGGTCTACCTCCTACGAGCAGTACTTC.

J is TRBJ2-1 and V is TRBV4-2, with TRBD1 as a possible D gene (5 bases). Per the germline V gene, CDR1 is LGHNA and CDR2 is YNFKEQ. V shed 4 bases and J shed 7 bases, with 20 bases lying between them. CDR3 size: 16 residues. The CDR3 loop is CASSLTNSDNGNEQFF. In nucleotides, the CDR3 is TGTGCCAGCAGCCTCACGAACTCGGACAACGGGAATGAGCAGTTCTTC.

V gene TRBV5-6 combines with J gene TRBJ2-5; D is possibly TRBD1 or TRBD2 (6 bases each). The CDR3 has 16 amino acids. Trimming pared 1 base from V and 5 bases from J, leaving 18 bases between. The germline CDR1 and CDR2 sequences are SGHDT and YYEEEE. The CDR3 sequence: CASSLSVGGASETQYF. The CDR3 DNA reads TGTGCCAGCAGCTTGTCAGTCGGGGGCGCAAGCGAGACCCAGTACTTC.

The chain carries TRBV7-2 and TRBJ2-3, with TRBD2 matching over 13 bases. The CDR3 loop spans 16 amino acids. Germline CDR1 and CDR2: SGHTA and FQGNSA. V dropped 4 bases and J dropped 4; count of bases not matched to a gene: 5. CDR3 region: CASSSPGLAGSDTQYF. The CDR3 DNA sequence: TGTGCCAGCAGCTCCCCGGGACTAGCGGGGTCAGATACGCAGTATTTT.

The rearrangement links TRBV6-6 to TRBJ1-3, with TRBD1 matching over 8 bases. Looked up from germline, CDR1 is MNHNY and CDR2 is SVGAGI (reference sequence). This CDR3 contains 16 residues. Trimming removed 4 bases from V and 0 bases from J; junction bases left unmatched: 5. CDR3 DNA: TGTGCCAGCAGTTCGATGGACAGGGCCTCTGGAAACACCATATATTTT. Translation: CASSSMDRASGNTIYF.

The chain is built from TRBV9 and TRBJ2-7; TRBD2 might be the D (7 bases). Deletions cut 0 bases from V and 5 bases from J, with 18 bases between. The CDR3 totals 16 residues. Germline V gene data show CDR1 as SGDLS and CDR2 as YYNGEE. The CDR3 DNA is TGTGCCAGCAGCGTAGAGGGCGGGGGCATTCTAGACGAGCAGTACTTC. Encoded protein: CASSVEGGGILDEQYF.

V is TRBV2 and J is TRBJ1-3; a possible D gene is TRBD1 (5 bases). Germline CDR1 and CDR2: SNHLY and FYNNEI. The CDR3 extends over 13 amino acids. Trimming removed 7 bases at V and 4 bases at J, with 11 bases between. The CDR3 sequence: CASTPGYGNTIYF. DNA for the CDR3: TGTGCCAGCACCCCAGGGTACGGAAACACCATATATTTT.

The chain is built from TRBV9 and TRBJ1-1; tentative D call: TRBD1 (6 bases). This CDR3 is built from 13 residues. Germline V lookup: CDR1 SGDLS, CDR2 YYNGEE. Between the trimmed V and J ends, which lost 4 bases and 5 bases, there was a span of 12 bases. The CDR3 sequence is CASSLQGRTEAFF. The DNA for the CDR3 is TGTGCCAGCAGCTTACAGGGTCGTACTGAAGCTTTCTTT.

This rearrangement joins TRBV7-9 to TRBJ1-1; the D is unclear. The V end lost 5 bases, the J end lost 1 base, and 14 bases lay between the germline ends. This CDR3 contains 15 residues. CDR1 is SEHNR, CDR2 FQNEAQ, per germline (reference sequence). The CDR3 protein is CASSRTGTANTEAFF. The CDR3, as DNA: TGTGCCAGCAGCCGAACTGGTACAGCGAACACTGAAGCTTTCTTT.

The J gene is TRBJ2-3, the V gene TRBV27; 11 bases match TRBD2. The CDR3 is 14 amino acids. V trimming: 10 bases; J trimming: 2 bases; junction bases outside the gene matches: 5. Germline lookup yields CDR1 MNHEY and CDR2 SMNVEV (reference sequence). The CDR3 bases are TGTGCCACCAGACTAGCGGGGTCCACAGATACGCAGTATTTT. It yields the protein CATRLAGSTDTQYF.

The V and J genes are TRBV30 and TRBJ1-4; TRBD1 matches 7 bases. The length of the CDR3 is 14 residues. Germline V gene sequence: CDR1 GTSNPN, CDR2 SVGIG (reference sequence). J gave up 6 bases and V 2 bases, and 6 bases lay outside the gene matches. The CDR3 loop reads CAWSPQGWDEKLFF. The CDR3 DNA sequence: TGTGCCTGGAGTCCACAGGGGTGGGATGAAAAACTGTTTTTT.

The chain combines TRBV29-1 with TRBJ2-6; D is possibly TRBD1 (6 bases). The CDR3 runs 13 residues. With 6 bases removed from V and 2 bases from J, the gap between germline ends came to 8 bases. In germline, CDR1 is SQVTM, CDR2 ANQGSEA. In DNA, the CDR3 is TGCAGCGTAGCAGGGGCTGGGGCCAACGTCCTGACTTTC. Residues: CSVAGAGANVLTF.

The chain recombines TRBV27 with TRBJ2-7; a possible D gene is TRBD2 (5 bases). Trimming cost V 0 bases and J 2 bases, with 14 bases left between them. This CDR3 spans 16 amino acids. The germline V gene has CDR1 MNHEY and CDR2 SMNVEV (reference sequence). CDR3: CASSLSFGLGTYEQYF. The CDR3 region has the DNA TGTGCCAGCAGTTTATCCTTCGGACTCGGAACCTACGAGCAGTACTTC.

As to this clone: Other DNA sequences in this specimen translate into the identical CDR3. The genes are TRBV9 and TRBJ2-2, with TRBD1 as a possible D gene (5 bases). V lost 2 bases to trimming and J lost 1 base, with 6 bases between them. Germline CDR1 is SGDLS and CDR2 is YYNGEE. The CDR3 runs to 14 residues. For the CDR3, the DNA is TGTGCCAGCAGCGTTCAGGGGAACACCGGGGAGCTGTTTTTT. Protein product: CASSVQGNTGELFF.

This chain links TRBV4-3 with TRBJ2-3; a weak D match, TRBD2 (6 bases). The V gene's germline CDR1 is LGHNA and CDR2 YSLEER. Trimming pared 9 bases from V and 1 base from J, leaving 11 bases between. This CDR3 contains 13 residues. DNA of the CDR3: TGCGCCAGTAGGGCTAGCGGCACAGATACGCAGTATTTT. As protein: CASRASGTDTQYF.

This clone appeared once. The chain uses TRBV25-1 and TRBJ1-2, with 7 nucleotides matching TRBD1. Germline V lookup: CDR1 MGHDK, CDR2 SYGVNS. Germline trimming cut 1 base from V and 1 base from J; bases unmatched to any gene: 3. This CDR3 has 15 amino acids. CDR3 sequence reads: CASSELRQGNYGYTF. Here the CDR3 DNA reads TGTGCCAGCAGTGAATTAAGACAGGGTAACTATGGCTACACCTTC.

The chain employs TRBV14 and TRBJ1-2; TRBD1 matches at 12 bases. CDR3 size: 15 residues. Losses at the gene ends were 2 bases for V and 4 bases for J; bases not matched to a gene: 2. CDR1 is SGHDN and CDR2 is FVKESK in the germline V gene. The CDR3 sequence: CASSQRDRGPYGYTF. The CDR3 bases are TGTGCCAGCAGCCAACGGGACAGGGGGCCCTATGGCTACACCTTC.

The chain has TRBV5-8 and TRBJ2-7; TRBD1 matches at 10 bases. Germline CDR1 reads SGHTS; CDR2 reads YDEGEE. V dropped 0 bases and J dropped 3; count of bases not matched to a gene: 6. The CDR3 sequence is 16 residues long. The CDR3 nucleotides read TGTGCCAGCAGCTTGGATTGGGGGACAGGGGTCTACGAGCAGTACTTC. It specifies CASSLDWGTGVYEQYF.

This chain links TRBV27 with TRBJ1-5; the match to TRBD1 covers 7 bases. Germline V CDR1 and CDR2: MNHEY, SMNVEV (reference sequence). This CDR3 region has 15 residues. J lost 1 base, V lost 6 bases, and 6 bases had no gene match. Here the CDR3 DNA reads TGTGCCAGCAGGACTACAGGGGTCAGCAATCAGCCCCAGCATTTT. Residues: CASRTTGVSNQPQHF.

The chain joins TRBV5-1 to TRBJ1-1; the D gene is possibly TRBD1 (6 bases). V dropped 4 bases and J dropped 1 base, with 8 bases sitting between them. Germline V gives CDR1 SGHRS, CDR2 YFSETQ. The CDR3 extends over 13 amino acids. The CDR3 reads CASSPTGNTEAFF. Written as DNA, the CDR3 is TGCGCCAGCAGCCCGACAGGGAACACTGAAGCTTTCTTT.

Concerning this clone: The CDR3 does not end in the conserved phenylalanine or tryptophan, so this is likely a read error. No DNA is shown, since the ends of the CDR3 on it are uncertain; the CDR3 is the one TCRdb lists. The chain combines TRBV2 with TRBJ2-7; the table's D call, TRBD2, was not checked against the DNA. From its first to its last residue, the CDR3 has 11 amino acids. The germline gives CDR1 SNHLY, CDR2 FYNNEI. CDR3 amino acids: CASSEHPGGPT.